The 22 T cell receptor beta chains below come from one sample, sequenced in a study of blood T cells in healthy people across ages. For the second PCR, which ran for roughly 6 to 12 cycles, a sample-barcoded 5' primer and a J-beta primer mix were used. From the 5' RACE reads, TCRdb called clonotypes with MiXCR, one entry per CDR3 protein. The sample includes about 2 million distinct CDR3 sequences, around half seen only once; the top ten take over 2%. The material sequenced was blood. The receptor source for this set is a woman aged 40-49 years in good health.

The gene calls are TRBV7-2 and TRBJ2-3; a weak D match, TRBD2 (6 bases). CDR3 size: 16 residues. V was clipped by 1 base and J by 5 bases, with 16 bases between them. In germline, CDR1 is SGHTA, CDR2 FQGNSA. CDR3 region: CASSLVADAGQDTQYF. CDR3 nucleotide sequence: TGTGCCAGCAGCTTAGTAGCGGACGCAGGCCAAGATACGCAGTATTTT.

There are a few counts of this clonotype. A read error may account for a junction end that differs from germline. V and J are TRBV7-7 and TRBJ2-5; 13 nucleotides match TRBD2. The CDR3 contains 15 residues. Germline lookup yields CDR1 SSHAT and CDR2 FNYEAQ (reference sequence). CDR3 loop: CASSPGTSGAETQYF. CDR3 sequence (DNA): TGTGCTAGCAGCCCCGGGACTAGCGGGGCAGAGACCCAGTACTTT.

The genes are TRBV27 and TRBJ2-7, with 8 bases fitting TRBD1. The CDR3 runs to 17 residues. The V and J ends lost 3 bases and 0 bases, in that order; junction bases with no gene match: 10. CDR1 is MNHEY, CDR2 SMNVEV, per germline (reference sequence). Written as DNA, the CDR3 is TGTGCCAGCAGTTTCCTATCCGGGACAGGCATCTCCTACGAGCAGTACTTC. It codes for CASSFLSGTGISYEQYF.

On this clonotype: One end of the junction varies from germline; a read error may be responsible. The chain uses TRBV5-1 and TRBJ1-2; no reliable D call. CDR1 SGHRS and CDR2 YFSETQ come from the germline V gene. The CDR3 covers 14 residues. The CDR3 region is CASSLAPTNYGYTF. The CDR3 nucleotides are TGTGCCAGCAGCTTGGCACCGACCAACTATGGCTACACCTTC.

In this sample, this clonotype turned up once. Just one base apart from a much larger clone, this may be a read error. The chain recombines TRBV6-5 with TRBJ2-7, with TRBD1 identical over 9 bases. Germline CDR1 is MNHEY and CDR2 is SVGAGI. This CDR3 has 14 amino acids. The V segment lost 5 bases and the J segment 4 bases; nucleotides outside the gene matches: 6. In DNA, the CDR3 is TGTGCCAGCAGTCCCGGGACAGGGAAGTACGAGCAGTACTTC. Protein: CASSPGTGKYEQYF.

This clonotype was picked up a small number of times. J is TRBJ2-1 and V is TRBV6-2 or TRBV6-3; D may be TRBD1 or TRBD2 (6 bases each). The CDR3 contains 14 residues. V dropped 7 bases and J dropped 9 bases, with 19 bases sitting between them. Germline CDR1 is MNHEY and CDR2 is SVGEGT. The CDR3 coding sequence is TGTGCCAGCACGGCCCGGGGGAAAGGGGGTGAGCAGTTCTTC. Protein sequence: CASTARGKGGEQFF.

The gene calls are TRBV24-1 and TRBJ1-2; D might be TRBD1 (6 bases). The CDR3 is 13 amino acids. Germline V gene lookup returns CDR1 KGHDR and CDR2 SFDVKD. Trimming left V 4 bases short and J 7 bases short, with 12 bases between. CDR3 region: CATSDLRGSGYTF. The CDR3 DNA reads TGTGCCACCAGTGACCTCAGGGGAAGTGGCTACACCTTC.

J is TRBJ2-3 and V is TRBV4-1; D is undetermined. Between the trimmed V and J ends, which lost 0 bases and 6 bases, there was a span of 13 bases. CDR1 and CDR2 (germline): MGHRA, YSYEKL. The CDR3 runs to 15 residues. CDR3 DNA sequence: TGCGCCAGCAGCCAAGATACGGCGTGGTCGGATACGCAGTATTTT. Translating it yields CASSQDTAWSDTQYF.

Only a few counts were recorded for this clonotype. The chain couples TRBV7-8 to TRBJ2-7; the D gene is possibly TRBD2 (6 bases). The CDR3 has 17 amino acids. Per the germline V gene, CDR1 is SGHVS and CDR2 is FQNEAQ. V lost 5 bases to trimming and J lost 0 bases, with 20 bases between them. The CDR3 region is CASSPRGSYTTSYEQYF. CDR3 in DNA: TGTGCCAGCAGCCCCCGGGGGTCCTACACCACCTCCTACGAGCAGTACTTC.

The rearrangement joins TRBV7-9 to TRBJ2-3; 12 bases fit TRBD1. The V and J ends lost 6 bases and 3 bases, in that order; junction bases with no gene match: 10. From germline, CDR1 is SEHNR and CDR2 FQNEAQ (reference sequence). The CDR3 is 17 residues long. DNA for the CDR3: TGTGCCAGCAGGAAAAGGGGACAGGGGGCGATGACAGATACGCAGTATTTT. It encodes CASRKRGQGAMTDTQYF. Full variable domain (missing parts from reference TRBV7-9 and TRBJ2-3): DTGVSQNPRHKITKRGQNVTFRCDPISEHNRLYWYRQTLGQGPEFLTYFQNEAQLEKSRLLSDRFSAERPKGSFSTLEIQRTEQGDSAMYLCASRKRGQGAMTDTQYFGPGTRLTVL.

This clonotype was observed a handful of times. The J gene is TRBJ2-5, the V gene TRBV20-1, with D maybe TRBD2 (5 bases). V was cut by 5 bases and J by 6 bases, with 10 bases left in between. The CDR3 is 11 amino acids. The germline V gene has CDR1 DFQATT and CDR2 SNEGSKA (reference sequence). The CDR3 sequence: CSAWTQQTQYF. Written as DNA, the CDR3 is TGCAGTGCTTGGACTCAACAGACCCAGTACTTC.

The CDR3 region is CASSRPTLGETQYF. DNA of the CDR3: TGTGCCAGCAGCCGCCCCACACTAGGAGAGACCCAGTACTTC. V and J are TRBV12-3 or TRBV12-4 and TRBJ2-5; TRBD2 is a possible D gene (5 bases). Between the trimmed V and J ends, which lost 6 bases and 4 bases, there was a span of 15 bases. This CDR3 spans 14 amino acids.

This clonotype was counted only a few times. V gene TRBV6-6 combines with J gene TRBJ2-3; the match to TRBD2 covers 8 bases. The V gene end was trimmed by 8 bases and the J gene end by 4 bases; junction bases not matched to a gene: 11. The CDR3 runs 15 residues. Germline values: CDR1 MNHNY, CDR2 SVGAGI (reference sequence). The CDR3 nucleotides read TGTGCCAGCTCGGGGGTGACGGGGGGGCCAGATACGCAGTATTTT. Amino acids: CASSGVTGGPDTQYF.

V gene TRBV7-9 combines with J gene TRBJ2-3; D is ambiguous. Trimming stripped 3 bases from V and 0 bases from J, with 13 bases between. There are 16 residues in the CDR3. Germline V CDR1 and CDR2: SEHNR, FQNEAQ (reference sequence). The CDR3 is CASSFYGQASTDTQYF. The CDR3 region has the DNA TGTGCCAGCAGCTTCTATGGGCAGGCGAGCACAGATACGCAGTATTTT.

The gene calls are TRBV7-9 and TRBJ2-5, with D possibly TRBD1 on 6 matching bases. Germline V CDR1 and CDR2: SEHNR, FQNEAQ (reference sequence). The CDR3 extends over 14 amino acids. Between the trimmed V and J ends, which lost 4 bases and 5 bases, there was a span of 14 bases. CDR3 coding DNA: TGTGCCAGCAGCTCAGGACAGATGCGGGAGACCCAGTACTTC. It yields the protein CASSSGQMRETQYF.

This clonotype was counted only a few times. Here the CDR3 reads CASSLQGTTYEQYF. For the CDR3, the DNA is TGTGCCAGCAGCTTACAAGGGACAACTTACGAGCAGTACTTC. The chain combines TRBV7-9 with TRBJ2-7, with a weak D call TRBD1 (6 bases). The V end was cut by 2 bases, the J end by 4 bases, with 12 bases between. CDR3 length: 14 amino acids. CDR1 SEHNR and CDR2 FQNEAQ come from the germline V gene (reference sequence).

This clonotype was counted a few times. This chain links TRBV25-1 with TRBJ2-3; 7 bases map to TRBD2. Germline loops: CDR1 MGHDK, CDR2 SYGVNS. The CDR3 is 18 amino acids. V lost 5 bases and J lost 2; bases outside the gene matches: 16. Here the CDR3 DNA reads TGTGCCAGCAGTCCCGTGAATCAATACGGGGACTACACAGATACGCAGTATTTT. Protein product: CASSPVNQYGDYTDTQYF.

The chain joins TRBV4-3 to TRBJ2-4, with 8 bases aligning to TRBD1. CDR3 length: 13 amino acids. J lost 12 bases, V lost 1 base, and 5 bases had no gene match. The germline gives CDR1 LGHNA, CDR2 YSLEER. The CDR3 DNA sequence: TGCGCCAGCAGCCAAGGGACAGGGTGGAATCAGTACTTC. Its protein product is CASSQGTGWNQYF.

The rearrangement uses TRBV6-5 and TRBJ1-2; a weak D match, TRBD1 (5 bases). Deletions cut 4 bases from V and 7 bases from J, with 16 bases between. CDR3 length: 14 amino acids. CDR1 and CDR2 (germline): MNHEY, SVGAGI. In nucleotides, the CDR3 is TGTGCCAGCAGTTGGACACGTACCTCCTCTGGCTACACCTTC. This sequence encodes CASSWTRTSSGYTF.

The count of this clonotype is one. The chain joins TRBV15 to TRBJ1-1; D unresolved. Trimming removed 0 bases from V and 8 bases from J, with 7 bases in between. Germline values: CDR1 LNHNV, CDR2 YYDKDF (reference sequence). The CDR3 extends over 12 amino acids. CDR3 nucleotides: TGTGCCACCAGCAGAGATGGGCCAGAAGCTTTCTTT. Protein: CATSRDGPEAFF.

CDR3 sequence: CASRGQGLFSPLHF. The CDR3 DNA reads as TGTGCCAGCAGGGGACAGGGGCTTTTTTCACCCCTCCACTTT. V and J are TRBV3-1 and TRBJ1-6, with 10 positions matching TRBD1. The CDR3 has 14 amino acids. V was pared by 6 bases and J by 9 bases, with 5 bases of the junction left unmatched. Germline CDR1 and CDR2: LGHDT and YNNKEL (reference sequence).

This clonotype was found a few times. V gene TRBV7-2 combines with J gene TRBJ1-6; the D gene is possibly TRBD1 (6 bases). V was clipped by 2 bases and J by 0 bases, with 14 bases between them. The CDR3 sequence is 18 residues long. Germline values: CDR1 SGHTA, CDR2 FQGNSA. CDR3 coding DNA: TGTGCCAGCAGCTTACGCGTCGGGGGCAGCTCCTATAATTCACCCCTCCACTTT. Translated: CASSLRVGGSSYNSPLHF.